What follows describes a single T cell receptor beta chain. What it recognizes is unknown. The data originate from a study of blood T cells in healthy people across ages. Findings and limits, study-wide: TCR beta diversity per million T cells fell roughly linearly with age.

Then a second PCR, running about 7 to 11 cycles, was carried out with a sample-barcoded 5' primer and a J-beta primer mix. TCRdb re-derived calls from the 5' RACE reads in MiXCR, one entry per CDR3 protein. The table includes 700,000 to 850,000 distinct CDR3 sequences, about 36% detected once. The CDR3 runs 12 residues. V was pared by 7 bases and J by 9 bases, with 4 bases of the junction left unmatched. The chain joins TRBV12-3 or TRBV12-4 to TRBJ1-5; 9 nucleotides align to TRBD1. Sequenced material: blood. This TCR was sampled from a man aged 18 to 29 in good health. The CDR3 reads CASTRGQGPQHF. Written as DNA, the CDR3 is TGTGCCAGCACAAGGGGACAGGGGCCCCAGCATTTT.